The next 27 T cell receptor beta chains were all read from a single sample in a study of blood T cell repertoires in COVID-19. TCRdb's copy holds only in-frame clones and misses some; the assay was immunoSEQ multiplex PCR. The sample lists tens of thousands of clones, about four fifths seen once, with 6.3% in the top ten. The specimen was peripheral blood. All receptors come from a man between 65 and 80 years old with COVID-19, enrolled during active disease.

DNA for the CDR3: TGTGCCAGCAGCTCCCCAGATCAGCCCCAGCATTTT. It is translated as CASSSPDQPQHF. This chain uses TRBV5-4 with TRBJ1-5; D call uncertain. The CDR3 sequence is 12 residues long. Germline-derived CDR1 and CDR2 are SGHNT and YYREEE (reference sequence). Between the trimmed V and J ends, which lost 3 bases and 5 bases, there was a span of 6 bases.

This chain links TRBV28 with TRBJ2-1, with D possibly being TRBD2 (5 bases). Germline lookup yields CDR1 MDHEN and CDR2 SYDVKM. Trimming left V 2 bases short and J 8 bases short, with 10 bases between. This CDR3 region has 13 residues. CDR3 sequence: CASSLNGGDEQFF. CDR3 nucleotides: TGTGCCAGCAGTTTAAATGGAGGCGATGAGCAGTTCTTC. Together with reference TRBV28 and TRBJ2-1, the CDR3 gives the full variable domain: DVKVTQSSRYLVKRTGEKVFLECVQDMDHENMFWYRQDPGLGLRLIYFSYDVKMKEKGDIPEGYSVSREKKERFSLILESASTNQTSMYLCASSLNGGDEQFFGPGTRLTVL.

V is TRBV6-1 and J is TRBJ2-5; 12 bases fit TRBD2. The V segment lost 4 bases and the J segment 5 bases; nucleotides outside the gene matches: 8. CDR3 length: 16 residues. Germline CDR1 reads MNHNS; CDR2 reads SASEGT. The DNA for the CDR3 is TGTGCCAGCAGTGCTACCGGGACTAGCGGGTGGGAGACCCAGTACTTC. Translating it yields CASSATGTSGWETQYF.

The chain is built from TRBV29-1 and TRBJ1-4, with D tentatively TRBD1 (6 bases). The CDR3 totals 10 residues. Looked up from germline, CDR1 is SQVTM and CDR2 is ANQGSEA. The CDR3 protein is CGGGDEKLFF. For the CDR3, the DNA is TGCGGAGGGGGGGATGAAAAACTGTTTTTT. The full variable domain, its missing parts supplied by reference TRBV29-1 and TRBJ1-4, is SAVISQKPSRDICQRGTSLTIQCQVDSQVTMMFWYRQQPGQSLTLIATANQGSEATYESGFVIDKFPISRPNLTFSTLTVSNMSPEDSSIYLCGGGDEKLFFGSGTQLSVL.

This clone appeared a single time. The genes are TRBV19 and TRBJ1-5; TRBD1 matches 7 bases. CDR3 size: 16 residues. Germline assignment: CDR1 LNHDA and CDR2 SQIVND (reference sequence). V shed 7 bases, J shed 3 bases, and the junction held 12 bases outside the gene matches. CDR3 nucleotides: TGTGCCAGTACCCCTCCCGGGACAGTCAACAATCAGCCCCAGCATTTT. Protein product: CASTPPGTVNNQPQHF. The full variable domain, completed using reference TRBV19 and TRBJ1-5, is DGGITQSPKYLFRKEGQNVTLSCEQNLNHDAMYWYRQDPGQGLRLIYYSQIVNDFQKGDIAEGYSVSREKKESFPLTVTSAQKNPTAFYLCASTPPGTVNNQPQHFGDGTRLSIL.

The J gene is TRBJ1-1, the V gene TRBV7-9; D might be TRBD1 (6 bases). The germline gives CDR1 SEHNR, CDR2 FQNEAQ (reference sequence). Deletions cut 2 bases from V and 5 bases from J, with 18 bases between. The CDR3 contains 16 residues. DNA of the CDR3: TGTGCCAGCAGCTTAAATCCTGCCAGGGGCAGGACTGAAGCTTTCTTT. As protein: CASSLNPARGRTEAFF.

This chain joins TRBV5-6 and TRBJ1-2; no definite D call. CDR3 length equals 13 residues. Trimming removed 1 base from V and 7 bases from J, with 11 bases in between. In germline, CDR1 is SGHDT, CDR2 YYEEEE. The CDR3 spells CASSLTAPFGYTF. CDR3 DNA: TGTGCCAGCAGCTTGACAGCTCCCTTTGGCTACACCTTC.

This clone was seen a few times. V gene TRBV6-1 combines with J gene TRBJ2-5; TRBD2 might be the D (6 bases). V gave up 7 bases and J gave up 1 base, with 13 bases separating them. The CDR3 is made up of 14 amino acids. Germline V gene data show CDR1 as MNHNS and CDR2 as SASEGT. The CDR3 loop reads CASNHGGRQETQYF. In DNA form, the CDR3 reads TGTGCCAGCAACCACGGGGGTCGCCAAGAGACCCAGTACTTC.

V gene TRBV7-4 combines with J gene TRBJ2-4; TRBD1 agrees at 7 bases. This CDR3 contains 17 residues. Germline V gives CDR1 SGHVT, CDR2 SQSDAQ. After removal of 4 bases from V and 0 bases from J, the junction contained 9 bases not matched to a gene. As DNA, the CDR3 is TGTGCCAGCAGCTACCGGGACAGTTATCTAGCCAAAAACATTCAGTACTTC. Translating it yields CASSYRDSYLAKNIQYF.

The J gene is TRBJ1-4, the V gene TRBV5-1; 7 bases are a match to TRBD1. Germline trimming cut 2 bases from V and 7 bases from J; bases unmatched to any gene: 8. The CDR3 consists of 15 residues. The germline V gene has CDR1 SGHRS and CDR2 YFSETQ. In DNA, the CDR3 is TGCGCCAGCAGCTTTAACAGGGGCAAAGTTGAAAAACTGTTTTTT. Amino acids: CASSFNRGKVEKLFF.

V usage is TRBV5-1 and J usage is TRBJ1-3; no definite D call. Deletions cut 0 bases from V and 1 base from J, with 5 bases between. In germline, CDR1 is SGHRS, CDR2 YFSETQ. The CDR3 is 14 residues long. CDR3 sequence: CASSLESSGNTIYF. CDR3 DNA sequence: TGCGCCAGCAGCTTGGAATCTTCTGGAAACACCATATATTTT. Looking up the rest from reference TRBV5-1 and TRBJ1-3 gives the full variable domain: KAGVTQTPRYLIKTRGQQVTLSCSPISGHRSVSWYQQTPGQGLQFLFEYFSETQRNKGNFPGRFSGRQFSNSRSEMNVSTLELGDSALYLCASSLESSGNTIYFGEGSWLTVV.

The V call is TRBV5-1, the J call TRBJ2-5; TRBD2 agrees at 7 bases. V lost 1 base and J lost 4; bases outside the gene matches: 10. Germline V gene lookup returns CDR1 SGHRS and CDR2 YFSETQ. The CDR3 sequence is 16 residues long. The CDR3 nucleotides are TGCGCCAGCAGCTTGTCAGCGGGATGGGTAGGAGAGACCCAGTACTTC. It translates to CASSLSAGWVGETQYF. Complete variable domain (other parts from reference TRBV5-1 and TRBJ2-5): KAGVTQTPRYLIKTRGQQVTLSCSPISGHRSVSWYQQTPGQGLQFLFEYFSETQRNKGNFPGRFSGRQFSNSRSEMNVSTLELGDSALYLCASSLSAGWVGETQYFGPGTRLLVL.

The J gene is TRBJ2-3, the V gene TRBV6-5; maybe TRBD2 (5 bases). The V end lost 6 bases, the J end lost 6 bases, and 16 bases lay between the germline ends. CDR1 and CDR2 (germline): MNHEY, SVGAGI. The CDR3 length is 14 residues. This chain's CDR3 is CASRLDPLRDTQYF. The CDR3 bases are TGTGCCAGCAGACTAGACCCATTACGGGATACGCAGTATTTT.

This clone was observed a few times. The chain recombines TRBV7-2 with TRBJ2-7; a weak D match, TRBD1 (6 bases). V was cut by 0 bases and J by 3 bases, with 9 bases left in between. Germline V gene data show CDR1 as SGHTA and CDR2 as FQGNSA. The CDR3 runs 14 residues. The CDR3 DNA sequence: TGTGCCAGCAGCTTAGCCGGACAGTTCTACGAGCAGTACTTC. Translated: CASSLAGQFYEQYF.

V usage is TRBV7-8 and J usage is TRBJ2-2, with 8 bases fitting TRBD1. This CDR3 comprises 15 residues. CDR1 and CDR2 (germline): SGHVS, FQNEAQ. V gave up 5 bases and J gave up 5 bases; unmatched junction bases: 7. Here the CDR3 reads CASSPRTGRTGELFF. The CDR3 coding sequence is TGTGCCAGCAGCCCACGGACAGGGCGGACCGGGGAGCTGTTTTTT.

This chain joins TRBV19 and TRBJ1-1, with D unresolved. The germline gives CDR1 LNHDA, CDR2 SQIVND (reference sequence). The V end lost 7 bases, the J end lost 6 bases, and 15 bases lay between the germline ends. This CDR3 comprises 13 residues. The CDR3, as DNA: TGTGCCAGTACTCATGGGTGGGGAGCTGAAGCTTTCTTT. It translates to CASTHGWGAEAFF.

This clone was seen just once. The CDR3 nucleotides are TGCGCCAGCAGCGGGCGCCGGAACACCGGGGAGCTGTTTTTT. This codes for CASSGRRNTGELFF. The V call is TRBV5-1, the J call TRBJ2-2; no definite D call. V gave up 4 bases and J gave up 1 base, with 8 bases separating them. The CDR3 is made up of 14 amino acids. In germline, CDR1 is SGHRS, CDR2 YFSETQ.

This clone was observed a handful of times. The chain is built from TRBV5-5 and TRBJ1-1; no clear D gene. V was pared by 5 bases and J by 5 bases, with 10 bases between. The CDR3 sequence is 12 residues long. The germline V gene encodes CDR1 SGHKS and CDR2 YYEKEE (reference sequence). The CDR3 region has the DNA TGTGCCAGCAGGAGGGAAGGGACTGAAGCTTTCTTT. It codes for CASRREGTEAFF.

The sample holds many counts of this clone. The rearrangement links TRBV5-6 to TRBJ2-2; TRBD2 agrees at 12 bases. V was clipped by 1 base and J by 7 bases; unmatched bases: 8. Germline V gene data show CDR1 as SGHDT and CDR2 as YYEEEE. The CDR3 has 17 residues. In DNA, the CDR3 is TGTGCCAGCAGCTTGACCCCTAGCGGGGGGGCCGGCGGGGAGCTGTTTTTT. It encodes CASSLTPSGGAGGELFF.

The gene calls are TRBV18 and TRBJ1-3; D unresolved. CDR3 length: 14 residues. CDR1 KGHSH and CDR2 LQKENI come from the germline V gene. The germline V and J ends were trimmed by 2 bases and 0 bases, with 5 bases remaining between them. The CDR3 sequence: CASSPVSSGNTIYF. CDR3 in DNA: TGTGCCAGCTCACCAGTCAGCTCTGGAAACACCATATATTTT.

In nucleotides, the CDR3 is TGTGCCAGCAGCTCCACTAGCGGGGCAGATACGCAGTATTTT. It specifies CASSSTSGADTQYF. V and J are TRBV5-6 and TRBJ2-3, with 10 positions matching TRBD2. The V gene's germline CDR1 is SGHDT and CDR2 YYEEEE. V shed 3 bases and J 4 bases; nucleotides not matched to a gene: 2. The CDR3 is 14 residues long.

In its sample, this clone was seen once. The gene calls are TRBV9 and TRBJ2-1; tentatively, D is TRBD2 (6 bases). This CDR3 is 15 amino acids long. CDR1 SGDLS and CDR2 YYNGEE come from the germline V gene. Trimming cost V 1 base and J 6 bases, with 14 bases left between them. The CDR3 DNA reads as TGTGCCAGCAGCGTATCGGGGGACCCTGGCAATGAGCAGTTCTTC. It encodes CASSVSGDPGNEQFF.

The CDR3 DNA follows: TGTGCCAGCAGCTTAGGGGCCCCTAGCGGGGGGGTATCCTACGAGCAGTACTTC. Amino acids: CASSLGAPSGGVSYEQYF. This chain connects TRBV7-6 to TRBJ2-7; 12 bases agree with TRBD2. The CDR3 covers 18 residues. Germline values: CDR1 SGHVS, CDR2 FNYEAQ. Unmatched junction bases numbered 8, after V lost 1 base and J lost 1 base. The full variable domain, its missing parts supplied by reference TRBV7-6 and TRBJ2-7, is GAGVSQSPRYKVTKRGQDVALRCDPISGHVSLYWYRQALGQGPEFLTYFNYEAQQDKSGLPNDRFSAERPEGSISTLTIQRTEQRDSAMYRCASSLGAPSGGVSYEQYFGPGTRLTVT.

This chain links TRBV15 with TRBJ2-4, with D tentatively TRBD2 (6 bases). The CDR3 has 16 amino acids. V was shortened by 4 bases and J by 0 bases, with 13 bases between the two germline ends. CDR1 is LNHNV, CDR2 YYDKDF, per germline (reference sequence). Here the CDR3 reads CATSTAEGLAKNIQYF. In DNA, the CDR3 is TGTGCCACCAGCACTGCGGAGGGGTTAGCCAAAAACATTCAGTACTTC.

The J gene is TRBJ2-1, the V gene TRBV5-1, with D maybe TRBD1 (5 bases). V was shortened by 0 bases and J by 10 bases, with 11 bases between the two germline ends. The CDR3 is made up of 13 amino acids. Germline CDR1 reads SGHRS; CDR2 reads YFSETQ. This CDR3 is CASSLDRSPEQFF. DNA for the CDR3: TGCGCCAGCAGCTTGGACAGGTCCCCGGAGCAGTTCTTC.

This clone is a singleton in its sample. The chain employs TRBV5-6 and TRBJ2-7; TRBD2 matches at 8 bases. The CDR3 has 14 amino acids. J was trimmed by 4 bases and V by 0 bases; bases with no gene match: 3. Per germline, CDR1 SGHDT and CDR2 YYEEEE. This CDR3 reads CASSLVSGDYEQYF. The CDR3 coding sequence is TGTGCCAGCAGCTTGGTTAGCGGGGATTACGAGCAGTACTTC.

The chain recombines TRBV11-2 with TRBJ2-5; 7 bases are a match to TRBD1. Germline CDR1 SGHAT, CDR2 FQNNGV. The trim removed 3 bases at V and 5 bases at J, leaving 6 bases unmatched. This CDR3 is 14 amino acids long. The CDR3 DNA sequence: TGTGCCAGCAGCTTTAGAGGGGGCCGGGAGACCCAGTACTTC. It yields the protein CASSFRGGRETQYF.